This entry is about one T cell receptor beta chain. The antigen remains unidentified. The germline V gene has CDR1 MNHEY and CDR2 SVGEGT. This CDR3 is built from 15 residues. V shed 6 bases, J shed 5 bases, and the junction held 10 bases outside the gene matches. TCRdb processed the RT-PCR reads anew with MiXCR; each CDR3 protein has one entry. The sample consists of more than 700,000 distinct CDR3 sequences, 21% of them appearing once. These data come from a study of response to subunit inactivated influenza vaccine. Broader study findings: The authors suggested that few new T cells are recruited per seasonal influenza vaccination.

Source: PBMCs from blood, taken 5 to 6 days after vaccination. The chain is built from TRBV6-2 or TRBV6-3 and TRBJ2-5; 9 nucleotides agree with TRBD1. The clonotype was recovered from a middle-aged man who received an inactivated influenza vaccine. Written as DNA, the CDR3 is TGTGCCAGCAGGGACTGGGGACAGGGTAGTGAGACCCAGTACTTC. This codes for CASRDWGQGSETQYF.